The clone carrying this T cell receptor beta chain occurred once. How the authors handled the data: Reference gene primer amplification gave estimated nucleated cell counts. Sequencing used immunoSEQ multiplex PCR; TCRdb keeps in-frame clones, though not all of them. V and J calls and clone size are those listed in that table; D and trimming were worked out from the DNA. The sample has 180,000 or so clones, 85% to 90% seen once; the top ten hold just under 8.5%. These data come from a study of blood T cell repertoires in COVID-19. Study-wide background: Acute-phase and convalescent COVID-19 samples originated in the United States, Italy and Spain. In each case, the material was cDNA or gDNA derived from T cells, B-cell-depleted T cells, or PBMCs.

This TCR was sampled from a woman aged 60-70 years with acute or convalescent COVID-19. Sequenced sample: peripheral blood.

The CDR3 is CASTEWGRNDYGYTF. CDR3 sequence (DNA): TGTGCCAGCACCGAGTGGGGGCGCAATGACTATGGCTACACCTTC. The chain recombines TRBV2 with TRBJ1-2, with D perhaps TRBD1 (6 bases). The CDR3 is 15 amino acids. Trimming stripped 7 bases from V and 3 bases from J, with 18 bases between. CDR1 and CDR2 from the germline V gene are SNHLY and FYNNEI.